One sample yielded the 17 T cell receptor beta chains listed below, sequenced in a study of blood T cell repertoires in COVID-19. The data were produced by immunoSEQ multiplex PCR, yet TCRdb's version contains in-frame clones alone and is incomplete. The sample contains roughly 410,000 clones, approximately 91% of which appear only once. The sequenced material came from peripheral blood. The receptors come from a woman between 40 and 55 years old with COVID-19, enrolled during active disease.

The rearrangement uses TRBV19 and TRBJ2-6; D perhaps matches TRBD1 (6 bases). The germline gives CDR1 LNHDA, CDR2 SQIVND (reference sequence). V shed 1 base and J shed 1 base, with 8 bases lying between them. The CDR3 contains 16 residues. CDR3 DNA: TGTGCCAGTAGTATAGGGCAGGGGTCTGGGGCCAACGTCCTGACTTTC. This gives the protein CASSIGQGSGANVLTF.

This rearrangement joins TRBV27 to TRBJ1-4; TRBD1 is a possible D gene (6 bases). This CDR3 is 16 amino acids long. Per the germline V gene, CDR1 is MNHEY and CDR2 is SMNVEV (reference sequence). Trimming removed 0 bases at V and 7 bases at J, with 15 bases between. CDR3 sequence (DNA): TGTGCCAGCAGTTTATCGTTCGGACAGATAATTGAAAAACTGTTTTTT. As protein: CASSLSFGQIIEKLFF.

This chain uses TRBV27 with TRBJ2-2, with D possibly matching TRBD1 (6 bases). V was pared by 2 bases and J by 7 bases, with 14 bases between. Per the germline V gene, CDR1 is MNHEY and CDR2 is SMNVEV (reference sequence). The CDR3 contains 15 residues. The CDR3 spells CASSLRLGAVGELFF. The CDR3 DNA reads TGTGCCAGCAGTTTAAGGCTGGGGGCGGTCGGGGAGCTGTTTTTT.

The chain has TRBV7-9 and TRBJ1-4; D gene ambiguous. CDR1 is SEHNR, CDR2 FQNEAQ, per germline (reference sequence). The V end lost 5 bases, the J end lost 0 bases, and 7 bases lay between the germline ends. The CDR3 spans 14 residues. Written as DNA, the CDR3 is TGTGCCAGCAGCCACGGGGCAACTAATGAAAAACTGTTTTTT. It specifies CASSHGATNEKLFF.

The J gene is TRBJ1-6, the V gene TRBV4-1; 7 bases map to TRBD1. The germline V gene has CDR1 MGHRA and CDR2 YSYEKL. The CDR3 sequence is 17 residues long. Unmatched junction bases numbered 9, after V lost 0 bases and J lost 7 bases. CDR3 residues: CASSQELGGPRNSPLHF. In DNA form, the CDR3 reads TGCGCCAGCAGCCAAGAACTAGGGGGCCCGCGGAATTCACCCCTCCACTTT.

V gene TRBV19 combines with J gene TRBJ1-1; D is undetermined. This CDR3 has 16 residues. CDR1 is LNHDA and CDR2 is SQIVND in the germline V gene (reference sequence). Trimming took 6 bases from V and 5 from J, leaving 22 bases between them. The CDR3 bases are TGTGCCAGTAGACACGTATGGTTGTCACTCGGGACTGAAGCTTTCTTT. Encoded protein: CASRHVWLSLGTEAFF.

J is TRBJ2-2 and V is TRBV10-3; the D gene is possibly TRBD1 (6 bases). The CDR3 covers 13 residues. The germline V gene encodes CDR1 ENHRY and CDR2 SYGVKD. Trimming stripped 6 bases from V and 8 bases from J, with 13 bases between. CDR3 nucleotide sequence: TGTGCCATCAGCGGGACACTAGGAGGGGAGCTGTTTTTT. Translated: CAISGTLGGELFF.

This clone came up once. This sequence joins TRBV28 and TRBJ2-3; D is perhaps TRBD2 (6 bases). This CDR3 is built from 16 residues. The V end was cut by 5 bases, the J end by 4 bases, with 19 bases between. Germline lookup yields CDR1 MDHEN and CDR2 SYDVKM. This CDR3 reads CASSPPGRRGADTQYF. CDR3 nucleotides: TGTGCCAGCAGTCCCCCGGGGCGGAGGGGAGCAGATACGCAGTATTTT.

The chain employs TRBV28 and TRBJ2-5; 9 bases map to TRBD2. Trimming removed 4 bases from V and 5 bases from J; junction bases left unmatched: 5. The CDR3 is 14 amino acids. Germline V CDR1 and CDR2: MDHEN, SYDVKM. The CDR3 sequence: CASSSPTSGETQYF. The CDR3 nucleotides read TGTGCCAGCAGTTCCCCAACTAGCGGGGAGACCCAGTACTTC.

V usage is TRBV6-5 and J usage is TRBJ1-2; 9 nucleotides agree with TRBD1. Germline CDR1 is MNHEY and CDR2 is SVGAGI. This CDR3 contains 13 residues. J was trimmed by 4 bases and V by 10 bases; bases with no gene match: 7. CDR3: CATRTGAAYGYTF. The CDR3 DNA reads TGTGCCACGAGGACAGGGGCTGCCTATGGCTACACCTTC.

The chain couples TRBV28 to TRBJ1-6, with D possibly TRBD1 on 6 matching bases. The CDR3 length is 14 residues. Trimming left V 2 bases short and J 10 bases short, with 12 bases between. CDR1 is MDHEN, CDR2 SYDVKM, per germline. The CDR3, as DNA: TGTGCCAGCAGTTTACTACAGGGAAAGTCACCCCTCCACTTT. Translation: CASSLLQGKSPLHF.

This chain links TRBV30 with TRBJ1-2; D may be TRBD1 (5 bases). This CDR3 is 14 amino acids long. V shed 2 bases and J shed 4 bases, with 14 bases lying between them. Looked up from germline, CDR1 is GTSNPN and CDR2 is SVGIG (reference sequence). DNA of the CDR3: TGTGCCTGGAGTCCCATCCCCAGGGCCTATGGCTACACCTTC. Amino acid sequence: CAWSPIPRAYGYTF.

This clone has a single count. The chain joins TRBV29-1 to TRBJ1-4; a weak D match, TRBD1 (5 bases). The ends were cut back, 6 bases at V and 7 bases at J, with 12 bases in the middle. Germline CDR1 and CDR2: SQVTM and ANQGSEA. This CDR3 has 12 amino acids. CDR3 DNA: TGCAGCGTCGCCTCCGGGGGTGAAAAACTGTTTTTT. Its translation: CSVASGGEKLFF.

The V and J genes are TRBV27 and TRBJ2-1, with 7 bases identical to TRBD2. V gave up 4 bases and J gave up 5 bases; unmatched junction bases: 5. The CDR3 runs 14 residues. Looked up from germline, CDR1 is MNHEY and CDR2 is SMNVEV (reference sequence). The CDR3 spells CASSSRTRNNEQFF. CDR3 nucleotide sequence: TGTGCCAGCAGTTCCCGGACTAGAAACAATGAGCAGTTCTTC.

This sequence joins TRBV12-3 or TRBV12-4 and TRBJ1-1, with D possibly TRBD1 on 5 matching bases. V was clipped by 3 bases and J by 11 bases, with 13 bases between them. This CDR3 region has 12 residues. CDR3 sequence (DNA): TGTGCCAGCAGTTTTTCCCTCCGGGGGGCTTTCTTT. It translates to CASSFSLRGAFF.

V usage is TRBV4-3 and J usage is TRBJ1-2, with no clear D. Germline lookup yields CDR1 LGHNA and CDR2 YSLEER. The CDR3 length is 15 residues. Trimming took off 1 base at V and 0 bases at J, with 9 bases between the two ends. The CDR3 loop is CASSQVAPTNYGYTF. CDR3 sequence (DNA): TGCGCCAGCAGCCAAGTGGCTCCGACTAACTATGGCTACACCTTC.

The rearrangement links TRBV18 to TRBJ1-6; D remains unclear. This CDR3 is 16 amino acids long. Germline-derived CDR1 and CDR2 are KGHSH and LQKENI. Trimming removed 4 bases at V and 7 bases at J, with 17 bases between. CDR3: CASSLIQPERNSPLHF. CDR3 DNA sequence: TGTGCCAGCTCACTCATACAGCCCGAACGGAATTCACCCCTCCACTTT.